These 22 T cell receptor beta chains originate from one sample sequenced in a study of T cell responses to AZD1222 COVID-19 vaccine. Clones were sequenced by immunoSEQ multiplex PCR, and TCRdb holds only the in-frame ones, with some missing. The sample has about 130,000 clones, 90% to 95% seen once. The sample in question was peripheral blood, obtained on day 0 of AZD1222 vaccination. The receptors were sampled from an adult in good health.

This clone was counted only a few times. The chain carries TRBV7-2 and TRBJ1-1; D perhaps matches TRBD1 (5 bases). V gave up 1 base and J gave up 4 bases, with 10 bases separating them. The CDR3 is made up of 14 amino acids. Looked up from germline, CDR1 is SGHTA and CDR2 is FQGNSA. The CDR3 loop reads CASSLERGSTEAFF. The CDR3 DNA reads as TGTGCCAGCAGCTTAGAACGGGGCAGCACTGAAGCTTTCTTT.

V is TRBV30 and J is TRBJ1-1, with TRBD1 as a possible D gene (6 bases). The length of the CDR3 is 15 residues. Germline values: CDR1 GTSNPN, CDR2 SVGIG (reference sequence). V was trimmed by 3 bases and J by 0 bases, leaving 14 bases between them. The CDR3 is CAWRAADRMNTEAFF. CDR3 bases: TGTGCCTGGAGGGCCGCGGACAGAATGAACACTGAAGCTTTCTTT. The full variable domain, with the rest looked up from reference TRBV30 and TRBJ1-1, is SQTIHQWPATLVQPVGSPLSLECTVEGTSNPNLYWYRQAAGRGLQLLFYSVGIGQISSEVPQNLSASRPQDRQFILSSKKLLLSDSGFYLCAWRAADRMNTEAFFGQGTRLTVV.

The CDR3 DNA reads TGTGCCAGCAGCTTAGCTACCGGGGGTCTAAACTATGAGCAGTTCTTC. Translation gives CASSLATGGLNYEQFF. The rearrangement joins TRBV7-9 to TRBJ2-1; D possibly corresponds to TRBD2 (6 bases). Germline CDR1 reads SEHNR; CDR2 reads FQNEAQ (reference sequence). With 0 bases removed from V and 8 bases from J, the gap between germline ends came to 17 bases. CDR3 size: 16 residues.

The rearrangement links TRBV7-9 to TRBJ1-2; D call uncertain. V was shortened by 3 bases and J by 2 bases, with 7 bases between the two germline ends. The CDR3 spans 13 residues. The germline V gene encodes CDR1 SEHNR and CDR2 FQNEAQ (reference sequence). CDR3 bases: TGTGCCAGCAGCTTGGACGGCAACTATGGCTACACCTTC. Protein: CASSLDGNYGYTF.

The V and J genes are TRBV7-9 and TRBJ1-2, with D unresolved. CDR1 is SEHNR, CDR2 FQNEAQ, per germline (reference sequence). Trimming removed 5 bases from V and 0 bases from J, with 7 bases in between. There are 13 residues in the CDR3. CDR3 nucleotides: TGTGCCAGCAGCACCCAAGCTAACTATGGCTACACCTTC. Its protein product is CASSTQANYGYTF.

V and J are TRBV28 and TRBJ2-7; D may be TRBD1 (6 bases). V dropped 11 bases and J dropped 0 bases, with 44 bases sitting between them. There are 23 residues in the CDR3. The germline CDR1 and CDR2 sequences are MDHEN and SYDVKM. CDR3 protein: CACSISPRFAPPPSDRSSYEQYF. Written as DNA, the CDR3 is TGTGCCTGCTCCATTTCCCCACGGTTTGCGCCGCCGCCGTCGGACAGAAGCTCCTACGAGCAGTACTTC.

This clone was counted a few times. V usage is TRBV19 and J usage is TRBJ1-6; tentatively, D is TRBD1 (6 bases). The CDR3 loop spans 12 amino acids. Germline V gene data show CDR1 as LNHDA and CDR2 as SQIVND (reference sequence). V lost 5 bases and J 8 bases, leaving 7 bases between the germline ends. DNA of the CDR3: TGTGCCAGTAGTTACAGGGATTCACCCCTCCACTTT. Translation: CASSYRDSPLHF.

The chain carries TRBV3-1 (or the pseudogene TRBV3-2) and TRBJ1-3; the D is unclear. CDR1 is LGHDT and CDR2 is YNNKEL in the germline V gene (reference sequence). The ends were cut back, 2 bases at V and 0 bases at J, with 8 bases in the middle. The CDR3 is 15 residues long. For the CDR3, the DNA is TGTGCCAGCAGCCAATCAAGTAACTCTGGAAACACCATATATTTT. Protein product: CASSQSSNSGNTIYF.

The chain uses TRBV19 and TRBJ1-5; 7 positions agree with TRBD1. The CDR3 totals 17 residues. Germline V gives CDR1 LNHDA, CDR2 SQIVND (reference sequence). Germline trimming cut 7 bases from V and 3 bases from J; bases unmatched to any gene: 15. CDR3 sequence: CASISGTGVIDNQPQHF. For the CDR3, the DNA is TGTGCCAGTATCTCCGGAACAGGGGTTATCGACAATCAGCCCCAGCATTTT. The full variable domain, in which reference TRBV19 and TRBJ1-5 provide the parts outside the CDR3, is DGGITQSPKYLFRKEGQNVTLSCEQNLNHDAMYWYRQDPGQGLRLIYYSQIVNDFQKGDIAEGYSVSREKKESFPLTVTSAQKNPTAFYLCASISGTGVIDNQPQHFGDGTRLSIL.

This chain connects TRBV19 to TRBJ1-5; no definite D call. This CDR3 is built from 18 residues. With 10 bases removed from V and 0 bases from J, the gap between germline ends came to 25 bases. Germline CDR1 LNHDA, CDR2 SQIVND (reference sequence). The CDR3 region is CATHHTAQSIYSNQPQHF. The CDR3 DNA is TGTGCCACACATCATACAGCTCAATCCATTTATAGCAATCAGCCCCAGCATTTT.

The rearrangement uses TRBV7-2 and TRBJ2-7; 8 nucleotides line up with TRBD2. V was pared by 5 bases and J by 7 bases, with 13 bases of the junction left unmatched. Germline CDR1 SGHTA, CDR2 FQGNSA. CDR3 length equals 15 residues. CDR3 loop: CASSTGLAEPTEQYF. In DNA form, the CDR3 reads TGTGCCAGCAGCACCGGACTAGCTGAGCCGACGGAGCAGTACTTC.

This rearrangement joins TRBV2 to TRBJ2-5; no clear D. V dropped 8 bases and J dropped 2 bases, with 6 bases sitting between them. The CDR3 is 11 amino acids. Germline CDR1 and CDR2: SNHLY and FYNNEI. CDR3 sequence reads: CASVQQETQYF. CDR3 in DNA: TGTGCCAGCGTTCAGCAAGAGACCCAGTACTTC.

This chain connects TRBV4-2 to TRBJ1-5, with D possibly TRBD1 on 5 matching bases. The germline CDR1 and CDR2 sequences are LGHNA and YNFKEQ. The CDR3 extends over 15 amino acids. V was shortened by 0 bases and J by 6 bases, with 12 bases between the two germline ends. The CDR3 coding sequence is TGTGCCAGCAGCCAAGATTGGTCAGGGAGTCAGCCCCAGCATTTT. This gives the protein CASSQDWSGSQPQHF.

The V gene is TRBV29-1, the J gene TRBJ2-1; D is unclear. V gave up 3 bases and J gave up 8 bases, with 14 bases separating them. The CDR3 covers 13 residues. CDR1 and CDR2 (germline): SQVTM, ANQGSEA. The CDR3 DNA reads TGCAGCGTTGATGATCTAGTTGGGGATGAGCAGTTCTTC. This gives the protein CSVDDLVGDEQFF.

The chain links TRBV19 to TRBJ1-2; tentative D call: TRBD1 (6 bases). The germline V gene has CDR1 LNHDA and CDR2 SQIVND (reference sequence). This CDR3 is built from 13 residues. The germline V and J ends were trimmed by 8 bases and 5 bases, with 15 bases remaining between them. Written as DNA, the CDR3 is TGTGCCAGTGCCACAGGGATTCGTTATGGCTACACCTTC. The encoded protein is CASATGIRYGYTF.

The rearrangement joins TRBV9 to TRBJ1-3; no clear D. V was trimmed by 2 bases and J by 0 bases, leaving 6 bases between them. Germline V gene data show CDR1 as SGDLS and CDR2 as YYNGEE. This CDR3 spans 14 amino acids. CDR3 residues: CASSVGSSGNTIYF. In DNA, the CDR3 is TGTGCCAGCAGCGTCGGTAGCTCTGGAAACACCATATATTTT.

V is TRBV4-1 and J is TRBJ1-5; unclear D gene. V lost 2 bases and J lost 1, with 9 bases in between. The CDR3 covers 15 residues. CDR1 is MGHRA, CDR2 YSYEKL, per germline. The CDR3: CASSQRSVSNQPQHF. CDR3 coding DNA: TGCGCCAGCAGCCAAAGGTCCGTAAGCAATCAGCCCCAGCATTTT.

The rearrangement joins TRBV7-8 to TRBJ1-5; D call uncertain. Germline V gene lookup returns CDR1 SGHVS and CDR2 FQNEAQ. The germline V and J ends were trimmed by 5 bases and 3 bases, with 5 bases remaining between them. There are 12 residues in the CDR3. The DNA of the CDR3 is TGTGCCAGCAGCGCCAACAATCAGCCCCAGCATTTT. This gives the protein CASSANNQPQHF. The entire variable domain, with the rest obtained from reference TRBV7-8 and TRBJ1-5, is as follows: GAGVSQSPRYKVAKRGQDVALRCDPISGHVSLFWYQQALGQGPEFLTYFQNEAQLDKSGLPSDRFFAERPEGSVSTLKIQRTQQEDSAVYLCASSANNQPQHFGDGTRLSIL.

The genes are TRBV7-6 and TRBJ2-3, with TRBD2 matching over 8 bases. The germline V gene has CDR1 SGHVS and CDR2 FNYEAQ. This CDR3 is 16 amino acids long. With V trimmed by 2 bases and J by 6 bases, 10 bases remained unmatched. CDR3 in amino acids: CASSLIPGGEGDTQYF. CDR3 in DNA: TGTGCCAGCAGCTTAATCCCCGGGGGGGAGGGTGATACGCAGTATTTT.

In this sample, this clone turned up a few times. J is TRBJ2-1 and V is TRBV30; 8 positions match TRBD2. Germline assignment: CDR1 GTSNPN and CDR2 SVGIG (reference sequence). The CDR3 consists of 14 residues. With V trimmed by 1 base and J by 2 bases, 1 base remained unmatched. The CDR3 region is CAWSGRGAYNEQFF. The CDR3 coding sequence is TGTGCCTGGAGTGGGCGGGGGGCCTACAATGAGCAGTTCTTC. Variable domain in full (rest from reference TRBV30 and TRBJ2-1): SQTIHQWPATLVQPVGSPLSLECTVEGTSNPNLYWYRQAAGRGLQLLFYSVGIGQISSEVPQNLSASRPQDRQFILSSKKLLLSDSGFYLCAWSGRGAYNEQFFGPGTRLTVL.

This clone has just one count. The chain is built from TRBV4-2 and TRBJ2-5, with D perhaps given as TRBD1 or TRBD2 (5 bases each). Germline V gene sequence: CDR1 LGHNA, CDR2 YNFKEQ. The CDR3 extends over 14 amino acids. V was shortened by 1 base and J by 2 bases, with 8 bases between the two germline ends. The CDR3 DNA is TGTGCCAGCAGCCAAGGGGACCAACAAGAGACCCAGTACTTC. It specifies CASSQGDQQETQYF.

The sample holds a few counts of this clone. The chain recombines TRBV5-4 with TRBJ2-7; 9 bases match TRBD1. The CDR3 contains 14 residues. J lost 5 bases, V lost 4 bases, and 7 bases had no gene match. Germline CDR1 is SGHNT and CDR2 is YYREEE (reference sequence). DNA of the CDR3: TGTGCCAGCAGCAGGAGGGACAGGGTCAACGAGCAGTACTTC. This codes for CASSRRDRVNEQYF.